The T cell receptor (beta chain) under discussion was sequenced for a study of CXCR3-negative and CXCR3-positive naive CD8 T cells. The sorter processed each CD8+ T cell subset in triplicate at 250,000 to 300,000 cells apiece. UMI-labeled 5' RACE TRB cDNA libraries were prepared from the cells. TCRdb re-called the 5' RACE reads and shows each CDR3 protein once, DNA omitted. Its table records approximately 37,000 distinct CDR3 sequences. Notes on the study in general: Expression of CXCR3 was partially reduced after cryopreservation, and fresh PBMCs were used in most assays. Naive cells, whether CXCR3-negative or CXCR3-positive, had similar TRBV-TRBJ usage, while memory cells differed.

CDR3 size: 13 residues. Looked up from germline, CDR1 is SGHAT and CDR2 is FQNNGV. As regards this clonotype: What it binds is unknown.

The TCR originated in a human donor in good health. Some clones in this sample may be carry-over from other donors' samples. The chain has TRBV11-2 and TRBJ2-1; the D call of TRBD1 rests on TCRdb alone, since no DNA is present to check it. The sequencing input was memory CD8+ T cells from blood. The CDR3 loop reads CASSFQGAYEQFF. Supplemented by reference TRBV11-2 and TRBJ2-1, the full variable domain reads EAGVAQSPRYKIIEKRQSVAFWCNPISGHATLYWYQQILGQGPKLLIQFQNNGVVDDSQLPKDRFSAERLKGVDSTLKIQPAKLEDSAVYLCASSFQGAYEQFFGPGTRLTVL.